This T cell receptor beta chain comes out of a study of OX40 agonist ivuxolimab in advanced cancers. Study-level points and caveats: There were, on average, more expanded clones in CD8+ T cells than in CD4+.

Profiling relied on immunoSEQ multiplex PCR, and the TCRdb table lists in-frame clones only, not all of them. The data hold about 49,000 clones, with 79% observed a single time. Germline CDR1 and CDR2: SGHRS and YFSETQ. The ends lost 4 bases at V and 6 bases at J; junction bases unmatched: 15. The CDR3 covers 16 residues. In regard to this clone: Antigen: not known.

The chain has TRBV5-1 and TRBJ2-7; TRBD2 agrees at 8 bases. Sequencing was performed on CD4+ or CD8+ T cells sorted from blood, taken in a trial of the OX40 agonist ivuxolimab. This TCR was sampled from an adult with an advanced solid tumor such as melanoma, head and neck, liver or kidney cancer. The CDR3, as DNA: TGCGCCAGCAGCACCCTCCCCCTGGGACTAGAAGGCGAGCAGTACTTC. It encodes CASSTLPLGLEGEQYF.